The rows below give T cell receptor beta chains drawn from one sample of a study of persistence of HIV-infected CD4 T cells. These TCRs are of unknown antigen specificity. The table came from immunoSEQ multiplex PCR; TCRdb's copy has only in-frame clones and leaves some out. The top ten hold 1.4% of the sample, which has about 32,000 clones, 65% to 75% seen once. Sequencing was performed on CD4+ T cells sorted from PBMCs after roughly 20-hour stimulation, taken from a patient who received antiretroviral therapy. Every receptor here comes from an adult man with HIV who was CMV-seropositive. CDR3s include the opening cysteine and the closing phenylalanine or tryptophan. The order of the fields is D gene, clone size, CDR3 length, V gene, J gene, CDR3 protein. The D gene is left open where the match is weak. Clone sizes are given selectively: once, few, many, or a class where the clone is expanded.

D: -
size: few
length: 14
V: TRBV6-1
J: TRBJ1-1
CDR3: CASTPGDRNTEAFF

D: TRBD1
size: -
length: 13
V: TRBV19
J: TRBJ1-5
CDR3: CASTDRFNQPQHF

D: -
size: few
length: 11
V: TRBV6-5
J: TRBJ1-1
CDR3: CASRGGTEAFF

D: TRBD1
size: -
length: 14
V: TRBV3-1/TRBV3-2
J: TRBJ1-4
CDR3: CASSFGQGGEKLFF

D: TRBD1
size: -
length: 15
V: TRBV7-2
J: TRBJ1-2
CDR3: CAGSLGGTGFVGYTF

D: TRBD1
size: -
length: 15
V: TRBV28
J: TRBJ1-5
CDR3: CASSPLQGDNQPQHF

D: -
size: -
length: 16
V: TRBV7-8
J: TRBJ1-3
CDR3: CASSLNEGTSGNTIYF

D: -
size: -
length: 12
V: TRBV5-1
J: TRBJ1-3
CDR3: CASSLGGNTIYF

D: TRBD1
size: -
length: 15
V: TRBV16
J: TRBJ2-2
CDR3: CASSRRQGNTGELFF

D: -
size: few
length: 14
V: TRBV28
J: TRBJ1-5
CDR3: CASIASGGGQPQHF

D: -
size: once
length: 15
V: TRBV6-5
J: TRBJ2-1
CDR3: CASKGDGSFGNEQFF

D: -
size: few
length: 15
V: TRBV7-9
J: TRBJ1-6
CDR3: CASSLAWPPESPLHF

D: TRBD1
size: -
length: 12
V: TRBV10-3
J: TRBJ1-1
CDR3: CATQGGSTEAFF

D: -
size: -
length: 16
V: TRBV14
J: TRBJ1-6
CDR3: CASSQTQGLNNSPLHF

D: -
size: -
length: 13
V: TRBV18
J: TRBJ2-3
CDR3: CASSKGPKDTQYF

D: -
size: -
length: 14
V: TRBV3-1/TRBV3-2
J: TRBJ1-3
CDR3: CASTERNPGNTIYF

D: -
size: -
length: 13
V: TRBV6-1
J: TRBJ2-7
CDR3: CASSERLVSEQYF

D: TRBD1
size: -
length: 15
V: TRBV6-5
J: TRBJ1-2
CDR3: CASRTRTGQGDGYTF

D: -
size: few
length: 15
V: TRBV24-1
J: TRBJ1-4
CDR3: CATSDLLGSNEKLFF

D: -
size: few
length: 16
V: TRBV27
J: TRBJ1-5
CDR3: CASSLKAGVSNQPQHF

D: TRBD2
size: -
length: 13
V: TRBV3-1/TRBV3-2
J: TRBJ2-3
CDR3: CASSPGLVDTQYF

D: -
size: once
length: 17
V: TRBV5-1
J: TRBJ2-7
CDR3: CASRRLGGTDFSYEQYF

D: TRBD2
size: -
length: 18
V: TRBV6-1
J: TRBJ2-1
CDR3: CASSEAASGGASYNEQFF

D: -
size: medium-sized
length: 13
V: TRBV12-5
J: TRBJ1-5
CDR3: CASGFGDNQPQHF

D: -
size: -
length: 14
V: TRBV5-4
J: TRBJ1-1
CDR3: CASSPWQGNTEAFF

D: -
size: -
length: 16
V: TRBV18
J: TRBJ2-3
CDR3: CASSPPVGGGRDTQYF

D: -
size: -
length: 16
V: TRBV19
J: TRBJ2-7
CDR3: CASSIGGSSGRYEQYF

D: TRBD2
size: -
length: 16
V: TRBV5-5
J: TRBJ2-1
CDR3: CASSLPRGGSYNEQFF

D: -
size: -
length: 15
V: TRBV5-4
J: TRBJ1-2
CDR3: CASSLEASPNYGYTF

D: -
size: few
length: 15
V: TRBV7-9
J: TRBJ1-3
CDR3: CASSSGLHRGNTIYF

D: -
size: -
length: 16
V: TRBV5-1
J: TRBJ2-6
CDR3: CASSLSPSSGANVLTF

D: -
size: -
length: 15
V: TRBV24-1
J: TRBJ2-4
CDR3: CATSDFKGDKNIQYF